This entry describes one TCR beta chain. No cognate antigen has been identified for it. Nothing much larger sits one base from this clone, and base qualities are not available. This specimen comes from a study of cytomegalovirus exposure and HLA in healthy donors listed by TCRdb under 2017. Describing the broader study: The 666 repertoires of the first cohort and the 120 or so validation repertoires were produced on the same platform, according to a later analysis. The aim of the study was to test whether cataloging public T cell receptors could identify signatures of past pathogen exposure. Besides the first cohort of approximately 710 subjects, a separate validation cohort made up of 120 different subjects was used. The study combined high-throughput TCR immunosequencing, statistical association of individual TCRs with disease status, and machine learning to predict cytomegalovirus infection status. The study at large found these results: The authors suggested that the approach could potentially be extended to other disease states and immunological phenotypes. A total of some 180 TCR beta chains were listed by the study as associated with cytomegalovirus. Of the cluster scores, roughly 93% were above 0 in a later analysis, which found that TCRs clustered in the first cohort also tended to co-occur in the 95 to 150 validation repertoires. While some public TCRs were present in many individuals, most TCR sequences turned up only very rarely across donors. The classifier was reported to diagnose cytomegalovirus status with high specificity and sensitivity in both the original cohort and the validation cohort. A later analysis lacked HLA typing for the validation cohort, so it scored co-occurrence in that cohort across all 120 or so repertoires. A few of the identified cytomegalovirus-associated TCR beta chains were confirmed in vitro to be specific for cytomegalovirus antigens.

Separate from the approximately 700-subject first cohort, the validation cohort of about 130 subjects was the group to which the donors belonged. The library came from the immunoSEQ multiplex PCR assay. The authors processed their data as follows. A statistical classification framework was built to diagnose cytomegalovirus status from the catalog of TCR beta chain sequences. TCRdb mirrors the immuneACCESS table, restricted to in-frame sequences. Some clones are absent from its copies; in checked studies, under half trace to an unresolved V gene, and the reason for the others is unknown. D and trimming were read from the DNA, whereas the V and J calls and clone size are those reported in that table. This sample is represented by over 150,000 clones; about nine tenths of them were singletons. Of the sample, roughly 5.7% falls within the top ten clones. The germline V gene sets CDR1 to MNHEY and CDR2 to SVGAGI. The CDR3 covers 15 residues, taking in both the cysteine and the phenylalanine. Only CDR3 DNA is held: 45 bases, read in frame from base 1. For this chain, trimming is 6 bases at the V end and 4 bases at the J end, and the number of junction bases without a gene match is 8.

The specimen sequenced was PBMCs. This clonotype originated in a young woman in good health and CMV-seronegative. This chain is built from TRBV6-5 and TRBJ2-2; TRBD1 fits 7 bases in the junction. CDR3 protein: CASRPDRVRTGELFF. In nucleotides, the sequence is TGTGCCAGCAGACCCGACAGGGTTCGCACCGGGGAGCTGTTTTTT.